The clone carrying this TCR beta chain was found a few times. Its antigen is still unknown. The data derive from a study of cytomegalovirus exposure and HLA in healthy donors. Study outcomes and limitations: Previously analyzed data showed that most TCR beta V segments were productive at a frequency of about 87% or about 30%.

The primer mix had 60 Vbeta and 13 Jbeta primers. Here immunoSEQ multiplex PCR was the method, and the copy in TCRdb shows in-frame clones only, minus some. The sample holds 70,000 to 95,000 clones, more than 60% seen once. Trimming took 6 bases from V and 8 from J, leaving 17 bases between them. This CDR3 is built from 13 residues. Germline V lookup: CDR1 MNHNY, CDR2 SVGAGI (reference sequence). This TCR was sampled from a man aged 35-49 years in good health and CMV-seronegative. The genes are TRBV6-6 and TRBJ2-7, with D tentatively TRBD2 (6 bases). The sample comprised PBMCs. This CDR3 is CASRLGGGEKQYF. The CDR3, as DNA: TGTGCCAGCAGACTGGGAGGCGGGGAGAAGCAGTACTTC.